Following are 2 T cell receptor beta chains from one sample sequenced in a study of read filtering for tumor transcriptome and immune sequencing. The library was built from about 400 ng RNA with molecular barcoded adaptors for alpha/delta and beta/gamma chains. TCRdb processed the reads anew with MiXCR; each CDR3 protein has one entry. The sample shows some 50,000 distinct CDR3 sequences, approximately 19% of them seen only once. Material: a population of CD138-negative cells sorted from bone marrow. The receptors were sampled from a donor aged 40 or older with multiple myeloma.

This clonotype was counted between two and nine times. This sequence may be a read error, since a much larger clone differs from it by one base. This rearrangement joins TRBV2 to TRBJ2-2; possibly TRBD2 for D (5 bases). The CDR3 is 15 amino acids. Trimming stripped 6 bases from V and 0 bases from J, with 11 bases between. Germline CDR1 and CDR2: SNHLY and FYNNEI. In DNA, the CDR3 is TGTGCCAGCAGGATGGACGGGACGAACACCGGGGAGCTGTTTTTT. This gives the protein CASRMDGTNTGELFF.

This clonotype was seen ten or more times. The chain links TRBV28 to TRBJ2-5, with 7 bases aligning to TRBD2. Germline CDR1 MDHEN, CDR2 SYDVKM. This CDR3 contains 15 residues. V shed 6 bases, J shed 5 bases, and the junction held 12 bases outside the gene matches. Written as DNA, the CDR3 is TGTGCCAGCAGCCGCGGAGGGCGGGAGAGTGAGACCCAGTACTTC. Translating it yields CASSRGGRESETQYF.